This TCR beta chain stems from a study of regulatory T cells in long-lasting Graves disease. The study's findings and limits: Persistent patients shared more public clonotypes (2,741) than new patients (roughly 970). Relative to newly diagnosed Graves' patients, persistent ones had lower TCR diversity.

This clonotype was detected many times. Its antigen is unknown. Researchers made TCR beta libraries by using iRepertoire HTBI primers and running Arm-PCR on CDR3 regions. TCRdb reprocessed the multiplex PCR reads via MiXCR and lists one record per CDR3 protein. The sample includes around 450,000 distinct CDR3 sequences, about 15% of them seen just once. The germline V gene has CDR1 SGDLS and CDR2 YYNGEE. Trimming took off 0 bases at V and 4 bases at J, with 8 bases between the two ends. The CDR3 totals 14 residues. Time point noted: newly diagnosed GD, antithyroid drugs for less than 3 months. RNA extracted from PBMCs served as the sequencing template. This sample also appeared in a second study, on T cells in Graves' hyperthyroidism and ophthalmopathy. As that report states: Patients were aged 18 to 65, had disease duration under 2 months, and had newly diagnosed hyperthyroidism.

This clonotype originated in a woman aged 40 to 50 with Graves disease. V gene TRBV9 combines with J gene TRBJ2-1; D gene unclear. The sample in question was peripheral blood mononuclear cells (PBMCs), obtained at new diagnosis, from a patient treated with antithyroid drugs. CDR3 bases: TGTGCCAGCAGCGTAGATGGTCAATACAATGAGCAGTTCTTC. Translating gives CASSVDGQYNEQFF.